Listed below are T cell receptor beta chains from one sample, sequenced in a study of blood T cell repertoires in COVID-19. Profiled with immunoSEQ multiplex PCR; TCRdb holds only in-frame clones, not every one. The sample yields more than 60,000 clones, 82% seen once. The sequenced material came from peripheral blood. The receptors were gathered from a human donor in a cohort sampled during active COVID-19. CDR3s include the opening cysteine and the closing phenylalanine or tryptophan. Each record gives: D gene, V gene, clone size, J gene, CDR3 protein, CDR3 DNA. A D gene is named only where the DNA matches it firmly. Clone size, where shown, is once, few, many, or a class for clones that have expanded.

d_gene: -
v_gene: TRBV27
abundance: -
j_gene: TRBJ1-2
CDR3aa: CASSRGANYGYTF
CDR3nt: TGTGCCAGCAGTCGGGGGGCTAACTATGGCTACACCTTC

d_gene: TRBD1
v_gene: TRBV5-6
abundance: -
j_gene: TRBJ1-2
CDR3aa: CASSPTRTGGRIGYTF
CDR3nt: TGTGCCAGCAGCCCGACCAGGACAGGGGGCCGAATTGGCTACACCTTC

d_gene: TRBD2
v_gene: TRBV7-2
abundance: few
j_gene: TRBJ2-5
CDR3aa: CASSSMAGGQETQYF
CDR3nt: TGTGCCAGCAGCTCCATGGCGGGGGGACAAGAGACCCAGTACTTC

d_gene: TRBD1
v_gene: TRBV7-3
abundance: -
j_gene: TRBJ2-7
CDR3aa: CASSPTGGDEQYF
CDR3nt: TGTGCCAGCAGCCCCACAGGGGGCGACGAGCAGTACTTC

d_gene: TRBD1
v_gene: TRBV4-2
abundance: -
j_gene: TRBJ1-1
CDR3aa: CASMSGGQGVGTEAFF
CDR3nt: TGTGCCAGCATGAGCGGAGGACAGGGGGTAGGGACTGAAGCTTTCTTT

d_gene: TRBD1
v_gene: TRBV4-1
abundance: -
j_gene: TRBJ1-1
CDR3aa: CASSQTNRGLGTEAFF
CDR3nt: TGCGCCAGCAGCCAAACTAACAGGGGGTTGGGCACTGAAGCTTTCTTT

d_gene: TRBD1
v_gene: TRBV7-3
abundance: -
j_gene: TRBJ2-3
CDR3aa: CASSLHRGTTTDTQYF
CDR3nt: TGTGCCAGCAGCCTCCACAGGGGGACAACGACAGATACGCAGTATTTT

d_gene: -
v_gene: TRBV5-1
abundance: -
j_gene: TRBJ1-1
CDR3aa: CASSLAGDYTEAFF
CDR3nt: TGCGCCAGCAGCTTGGCTGGAGACTACACTGAAGCTTTCTTT

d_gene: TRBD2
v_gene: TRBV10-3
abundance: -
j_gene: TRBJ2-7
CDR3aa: CAIMSAGTEQYF
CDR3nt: TGTGCCATCATGTCAGCGGGAACCGAGCAGTACTTC

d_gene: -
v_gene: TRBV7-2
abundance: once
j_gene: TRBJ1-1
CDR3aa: CASSGRRGTEAFF
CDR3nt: TGTGCCAGCAGCGGGCGGCGGGGCACTGAAGCTTTCTTT

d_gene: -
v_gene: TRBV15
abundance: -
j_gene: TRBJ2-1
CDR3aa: CATSTLVGSSYNEQFF
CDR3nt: TGTGCCACCAGCACCCTAGTTGGGAGCTCCTACAATGAGCAGTTCTTC

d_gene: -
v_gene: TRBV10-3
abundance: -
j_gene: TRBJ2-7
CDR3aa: CAIQERTTYEQYF
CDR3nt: TGTGCCATCCAAGAAAGGACAACCTACGAGCAGTACTTC

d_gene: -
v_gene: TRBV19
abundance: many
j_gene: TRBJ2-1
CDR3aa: CASGSGRGKEQFF
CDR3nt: TGTGCCAGTGGTAGCGGCAGGGGAAAGGAGCAGTTCTTC

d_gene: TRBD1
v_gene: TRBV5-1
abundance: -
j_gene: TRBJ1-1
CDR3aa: CASSPSGQVEAFF
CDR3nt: TGCGCCAGCAGCCCCTCGGGACAGGTGGAAGCTTTCTTT

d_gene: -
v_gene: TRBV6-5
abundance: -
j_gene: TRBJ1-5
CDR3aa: CASQRIRDSQPQHF
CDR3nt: TGTGCCAGCCAGCGGATACGGGATTCTCAGCCCCAGCATTTT

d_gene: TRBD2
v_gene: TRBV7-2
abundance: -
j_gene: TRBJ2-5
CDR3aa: CASARRGAGDETQYF
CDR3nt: TGTGCCAGCGCCCGACGCGGGGCGGGAGACGAGACCCAGTACTTC

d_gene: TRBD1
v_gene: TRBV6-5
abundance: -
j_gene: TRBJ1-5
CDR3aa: CASSRQGESQPQHF
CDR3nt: TGTGCCAGCAGTCGACAGGGGGAGAGTCAGCCCCAGCATTTT

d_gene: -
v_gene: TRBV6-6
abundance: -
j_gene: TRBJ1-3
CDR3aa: CASRTVTSSGNTIYF
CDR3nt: TGTGCCAGCAGAACAGTCACTAGCTCTGGAAACACCATATATTTT

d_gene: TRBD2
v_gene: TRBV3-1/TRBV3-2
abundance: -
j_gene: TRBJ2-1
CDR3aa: CASSLLAGGRSYNEQFF
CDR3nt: TGTGCCAGCAGCCTTCTAGCGGGGGGTCGTTCCTACAATGAGCAGTTCTTC

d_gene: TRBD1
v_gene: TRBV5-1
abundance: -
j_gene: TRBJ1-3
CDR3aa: CASSFGTGGNTIYF
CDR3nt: TGCGCCAGCAGCTTCGGGACAGGGGGAAACACCATATATTTT

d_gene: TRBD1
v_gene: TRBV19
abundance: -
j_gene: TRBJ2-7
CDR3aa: CASSNRGLSEQYF
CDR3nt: TGTGCCAGTAGTAACAGGGGGCTTTCCGAGCAGTACTTC

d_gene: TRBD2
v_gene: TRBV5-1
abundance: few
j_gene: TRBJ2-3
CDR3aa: CASSLGLAGTDTQYF
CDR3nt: TGCGCCAGCAGCTTGGGGCTAGCGGGCACAGATACGCAGTATTTT

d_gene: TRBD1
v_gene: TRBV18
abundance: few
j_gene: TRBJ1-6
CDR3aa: CASSSWTGTSPLHF
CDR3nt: TGTGCCAGCTCAAGTTGGACAGGGACTTCACCCCTCCACTTT

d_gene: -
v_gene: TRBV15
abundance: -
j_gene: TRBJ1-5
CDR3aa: CATSLRDQPQHF
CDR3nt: TGTGCCACCAGCTTGCGGGATCAGCCCCAGCATTTT

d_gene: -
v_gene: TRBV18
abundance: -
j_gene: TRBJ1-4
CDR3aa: CASSPVATNEKLFF
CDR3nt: TGTGCCAGCTCACCAGTAGCAACTAATGAAAAACTGTTTTTT

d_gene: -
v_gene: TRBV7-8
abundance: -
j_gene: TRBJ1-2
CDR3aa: CASSLAAGSYGYTF
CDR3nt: TGTGCCAGCAGCTTAGCGGCAGGGTCCTATGGCTACACCTTC

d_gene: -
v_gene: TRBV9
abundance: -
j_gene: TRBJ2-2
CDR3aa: CASSRLTGANTGELFF
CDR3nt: TGTGCCAGCAGCCGACTTACGGGGGCGAACACCGGGGAGCTGTTTTTT